The source of this TCR beta chain is a study of glioma-infiltrating T cells. Germline V gives CDR1 SGDLS, CDR2 YYNGEE. This CDR3 region has 17 residues. V was pared by 2 bases and J by 5 bases, with 14 bases of the junction left unmatched. Using RNA template, CDR3s of TCR alpha and beta were amplified with iRepertoire arm-PCR. Tissue mRNA or PBMC total RNA, roughly 85-450 ng, went into one-step reverse transcription and amplification. Via MiXCR, TCRdb re-called the multiplex PCR reads, giving one row per CDR3 protein. The sample lists more than 300,000 distinct CDR3 sequences, about 40% occurring once.

The sequence derives from a human donor with low-grade glioma or glioblastoma, undergoing nonglioma brain surgery, or in good health (not recorded which). J is TRBJ1-1 and V is TRBV9; 8 nucleotides match TRBD1. Sequenced material: glioma tissue, nonneoplastic brain tissue, or PBMCs (not recorded which). CDR3 nucleotides: TGTGCCAGCAGCGTGGGTAGAGCAGGGGGCGCGAGGACTGAAGCTTTCTTT. This gives the protein CASSVGRAGGARTEAFF.